Here is one T cell receptor (beta chain) with its context. The data stem from a study of blood T cell repertoires in COVID-19. Background on the study: COVID-19 samples, acute and convalescent, were from the United States, Italy and Spain. PBMCs, B-cell-depleted T cells, or T cells provided the cDNA or gDNA that made up the material.

In the study's own analysis: Amplified reference gene primers provided the basis for estimating nucleated cell counts. TCRdb's table, derived via immunoSEQ multiplex PCR, lists solely in-frame clones and lacks some. The V and J calls and clone size are taken from that table; D and trimming were inferred from the DNA. The table lists hundreds of thousands of clones, around 81% of them singletons. CDR1 and CDR2 from the germline V gene are SGHDT and YYEEEE. The CDR3 extends over 14 amino acids. Trimming shortened V by 0 bases and J by 8 bases, and 14 bases separated the two germline ends. The chain combines TRBV5-6 with TRBJ1-2, with D unclear. The receptor was isolated from a woman aged 45-65 years with active or convalescent COVID-19. Source material: peripheral blood. The CDR3 sequence is CASSLVGQVEGYTF. CDR3 DNA: TGTGCCAGCAGCTTGGTAGGTCAGGTCGAAGGCTACACCTTC.